Sequencing of this T cell receptor (beta chain) was carried out in a study of cytomegalovirus exposure and HLA in healthy donors. To note about this clone: Its antigen is currently unknown.

In germline, CDR1 is SGHTA, CDR2 FQGTGA. Trimming cost V 0 bases and J 4 bases; bases outside gene matches: 7. There are 17 residues in the CDR3. All the people who gave samples were healthy bone marrow donors. Points from the study as a whole: A few chains tied to CMV proved CMV antigen-specific in vitro.

The PCR employed 60 Vbeta primers together with 13 Jbeta primers. Sequencing used immunoSEQ multiplex PCR; TCRdb keeps in-frame clones, though not all of them. The sample has roughly 250,000 clones; 80% are singletons. The sample comprised PBMCs. The chain employs TRBV7-3 and TRBJ2-2; 8 bases match TRBD2. The clonotype originates from a girl aged 2 to 10 in good health and CMV-seronegative. CDR3 loop: CASSLTPGGAFTGELFF. CDR3 coding DNA: TGTGCCAGCAGCTTAACGCCCGGGGGGGCCTTCACCGGGGAGCTGTTTTTT.